This T cell receptor beta chain was recovered during a study of blood T cell repertoires in COVID-19. Study in general: Spain, Italy and the United States supplied samples that represented acute and convalescent COVID-19.

In the authors' workflow: Estimation of nucleated cell counts was performed using reference gene primer amplification. The table came from immunoSEQ multiplex PCR; TCRdb's copy has only in-frame clones and leaves some out. V and J calls and clone size are as listed in that table; D and trimming were resolved from the DNA. This sample has about 410,000 clones, with about nine tenths found just once. The CDR3 totals 16 residues. Per the germline V gene, CDR1 is SGHVS and CDR2 is FNYEAQ. The V segment lost 3 bases and the J segment 4 bases; nucleotides outside the gene matches: 5. This clone occurred many times.

The chain has TRBV7-6 and TRBJ1-5, with TRBD1 identical over 11 bases. This receptor was taken from a woman in her thirties with active or convalescent COVID-19. Sequenced sample: peripheral blood. The CDR3 sequence is CASSLGTGGPNQPQHF. CDR3 in DNA: TGTGCCAGCAGCTTGGGGACAGGGGGACCGAATCAGCCCCAGCATTTT.